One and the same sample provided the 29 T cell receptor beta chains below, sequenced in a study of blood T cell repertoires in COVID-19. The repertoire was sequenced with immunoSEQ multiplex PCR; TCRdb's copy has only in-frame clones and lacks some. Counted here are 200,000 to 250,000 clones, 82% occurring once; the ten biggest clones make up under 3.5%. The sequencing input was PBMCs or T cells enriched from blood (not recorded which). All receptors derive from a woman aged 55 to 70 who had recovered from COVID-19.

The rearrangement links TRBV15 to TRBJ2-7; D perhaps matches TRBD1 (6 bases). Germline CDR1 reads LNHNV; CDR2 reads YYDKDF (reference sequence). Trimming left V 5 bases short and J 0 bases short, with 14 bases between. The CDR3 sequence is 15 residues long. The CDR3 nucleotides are TGTGCCACCAGCCGCCGGACAGCGAGCTCCTACGAGCAGTACTTC. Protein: CATSRRTASSYEQYF.

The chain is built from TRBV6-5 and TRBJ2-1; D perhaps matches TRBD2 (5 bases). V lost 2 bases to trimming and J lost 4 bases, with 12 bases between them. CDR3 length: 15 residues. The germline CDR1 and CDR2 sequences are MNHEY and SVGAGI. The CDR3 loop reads CASSYGSVGYNEQFF. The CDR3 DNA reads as TGTGCCAGCAGTTACGGGAGCGTAGGGTACAATGAGCAGTTCTTC.

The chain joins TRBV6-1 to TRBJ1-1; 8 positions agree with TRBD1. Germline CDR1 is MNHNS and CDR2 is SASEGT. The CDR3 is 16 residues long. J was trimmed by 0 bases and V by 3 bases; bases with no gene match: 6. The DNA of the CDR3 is TGTGCCAGCAGTGACCCCTGGGACAGGTTGAACACTGAAGCTTTCTTT. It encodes CASSDPWDRLNTEAFF.

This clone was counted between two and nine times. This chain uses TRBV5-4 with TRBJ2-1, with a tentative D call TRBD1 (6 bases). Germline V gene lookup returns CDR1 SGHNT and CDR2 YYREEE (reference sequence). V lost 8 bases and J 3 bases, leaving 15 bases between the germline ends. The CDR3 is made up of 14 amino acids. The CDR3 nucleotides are TGTGCCAGTTTAAACAGGGCCGGCTACAATGAGCAGTTCTTC. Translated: CASLNRAGYNEQFF.

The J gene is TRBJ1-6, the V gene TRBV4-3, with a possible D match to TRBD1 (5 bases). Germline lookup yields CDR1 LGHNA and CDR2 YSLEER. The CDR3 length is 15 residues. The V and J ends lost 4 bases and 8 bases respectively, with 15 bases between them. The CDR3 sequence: CASSLSGRIDSPLHF. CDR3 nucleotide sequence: TGCGCCAGCAGCCTTTCAGGGAGGATCGATTCACCCCTCCACTTT.

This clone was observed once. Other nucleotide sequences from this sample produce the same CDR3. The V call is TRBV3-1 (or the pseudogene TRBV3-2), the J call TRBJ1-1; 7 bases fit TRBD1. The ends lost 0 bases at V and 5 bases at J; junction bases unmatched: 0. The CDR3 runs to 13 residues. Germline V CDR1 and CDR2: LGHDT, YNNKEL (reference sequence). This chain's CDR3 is CASSQDRGTEAFF. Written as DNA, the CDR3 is TGTGCCAGCAGCCAAGACAGGGGGACTGAAGCTTTCTTT.

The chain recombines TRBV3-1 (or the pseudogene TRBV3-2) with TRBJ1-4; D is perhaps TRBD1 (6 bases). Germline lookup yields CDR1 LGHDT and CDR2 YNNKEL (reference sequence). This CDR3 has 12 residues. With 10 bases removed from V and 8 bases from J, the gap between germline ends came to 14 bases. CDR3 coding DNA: TGTGCCACCACAGGGTCAGAAGAAAAACTGTTTTTT. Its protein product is CATTGSEEKLFF.

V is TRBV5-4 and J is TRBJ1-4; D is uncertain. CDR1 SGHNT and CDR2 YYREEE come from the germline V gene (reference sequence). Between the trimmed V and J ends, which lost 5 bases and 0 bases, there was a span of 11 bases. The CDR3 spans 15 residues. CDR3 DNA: TGTGCCAGCAGGCCGGGGTCCACAACTAATGAAAAACTGTTTTTT. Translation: CASRPGSTTNEKLFF.

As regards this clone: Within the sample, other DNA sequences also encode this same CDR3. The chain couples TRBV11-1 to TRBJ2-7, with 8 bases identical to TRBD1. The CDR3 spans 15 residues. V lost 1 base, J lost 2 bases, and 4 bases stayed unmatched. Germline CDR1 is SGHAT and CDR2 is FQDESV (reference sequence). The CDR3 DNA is TGTGCCAGCAGCTTAGAACAGGGGGGCACCTACGAGCAGTACTTC. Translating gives CASSLEQGGTYEQYF.

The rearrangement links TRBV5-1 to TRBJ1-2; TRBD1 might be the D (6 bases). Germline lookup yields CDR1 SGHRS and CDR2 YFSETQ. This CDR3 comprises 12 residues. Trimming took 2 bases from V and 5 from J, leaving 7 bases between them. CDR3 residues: CASSFDRYGYTF. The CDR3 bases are TGCGCCAGCAGCTTCGACAGGTATGGCTACACCTTC. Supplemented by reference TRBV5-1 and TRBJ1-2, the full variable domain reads KAGVTQTPRYLIKTRGQQVTLSCSPISGHRSVSWYQQTPGQGLQFLFEYFSETQRNKGNFPGRFSGRQFSNSRSEMNVSTLELGDSALYLCASSFDRYGYTFGSGTRLTVV.

The CDR3 DNA is TGTGCCAGTAGCCAGGGTTCAGGAAACACCATATATTTT. This sequence encodes CASSQGSGNTIYF. The rearrangement uses TRBV19 and TRBJ1-3; D possibly corresponds to TRBD1 (5 bases). Germline loops: CDR1 LNHDA, CDR2 SQIVND (reference sequence). V shed 6 bases and J shed 4 bases, with 10 bases lying between them. The CDR3 has 13 residues.

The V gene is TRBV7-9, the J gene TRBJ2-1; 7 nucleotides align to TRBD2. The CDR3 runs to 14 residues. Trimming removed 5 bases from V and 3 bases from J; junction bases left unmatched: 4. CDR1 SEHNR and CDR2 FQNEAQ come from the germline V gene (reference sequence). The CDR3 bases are TGTGCCAGCAGCCCAAGGACTAGCTACAATGAGCAGTTCTTC. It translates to CASSPRTSYNEQFF.

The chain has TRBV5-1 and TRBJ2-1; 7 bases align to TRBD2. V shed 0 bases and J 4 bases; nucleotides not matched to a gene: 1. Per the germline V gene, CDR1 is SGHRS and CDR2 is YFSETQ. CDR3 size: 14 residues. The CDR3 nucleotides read TGCGCCAGCAGCTTGGGCGGGGGTTACAATGAGCAGTTCTTC. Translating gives CASSLGGGYNEQFF.

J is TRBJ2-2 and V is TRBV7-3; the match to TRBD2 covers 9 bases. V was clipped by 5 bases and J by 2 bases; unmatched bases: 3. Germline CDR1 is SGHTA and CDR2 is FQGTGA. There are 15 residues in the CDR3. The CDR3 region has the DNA TGTGCCAGCAGCCTTAGCGGGGGAAACACCGGGGAGCTGTTTTTT. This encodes CASSLSGGNTGELFF.

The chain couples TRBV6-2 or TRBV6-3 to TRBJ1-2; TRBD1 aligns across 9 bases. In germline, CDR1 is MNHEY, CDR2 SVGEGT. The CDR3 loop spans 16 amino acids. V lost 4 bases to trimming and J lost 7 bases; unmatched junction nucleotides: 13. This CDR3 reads CASSSAGTGLPGGYTF. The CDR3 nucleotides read TGTGCCAGCAGTTCAGCCGGGACAGGGCTCCCAGGTGGCTACACCTTC.

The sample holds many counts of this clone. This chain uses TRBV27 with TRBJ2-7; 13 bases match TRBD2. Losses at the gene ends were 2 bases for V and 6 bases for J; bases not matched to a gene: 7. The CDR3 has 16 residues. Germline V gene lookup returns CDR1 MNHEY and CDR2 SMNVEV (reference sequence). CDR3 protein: CASSLAGLAGEREQYF. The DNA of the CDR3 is TGTGCCAGCAGTTTAGCCGGACTAGCGGGAGAGCGCGAGCAGTACTTC.

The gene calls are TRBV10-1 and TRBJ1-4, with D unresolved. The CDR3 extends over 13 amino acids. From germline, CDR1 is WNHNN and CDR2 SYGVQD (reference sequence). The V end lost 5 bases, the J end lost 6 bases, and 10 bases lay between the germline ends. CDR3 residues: CASSSNRDEKLFF. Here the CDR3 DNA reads TGCGCCAGCAGTAGCAACCGCGATGAAAAACTGTTTTTT.

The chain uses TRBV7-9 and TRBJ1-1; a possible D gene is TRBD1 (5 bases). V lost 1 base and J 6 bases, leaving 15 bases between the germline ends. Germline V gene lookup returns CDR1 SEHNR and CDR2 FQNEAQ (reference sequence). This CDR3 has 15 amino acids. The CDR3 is CASSLEGTLGPEAFF. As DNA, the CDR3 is TGTGCCAGCAGCTTAGAAGGGACTCTCGGACCTGAAGCTTTCTTT.

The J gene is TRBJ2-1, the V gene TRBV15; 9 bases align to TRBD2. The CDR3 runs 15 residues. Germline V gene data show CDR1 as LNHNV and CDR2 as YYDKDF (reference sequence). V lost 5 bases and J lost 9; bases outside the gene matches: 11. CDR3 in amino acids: CATSGRAGAGGEQFF. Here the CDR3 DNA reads TGTGCCACCAGCGGGAGAGCGGGAGCGGGGGGTGAGCAGTTCTTC.

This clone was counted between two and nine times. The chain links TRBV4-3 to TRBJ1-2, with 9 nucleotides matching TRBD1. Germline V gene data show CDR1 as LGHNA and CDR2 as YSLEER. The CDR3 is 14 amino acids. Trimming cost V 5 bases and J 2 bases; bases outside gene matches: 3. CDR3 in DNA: TGCGCCAGCAGCATAGGACAGGGGAACTATGGCTACACCTTC. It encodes CASSIGQGNYGYTF.

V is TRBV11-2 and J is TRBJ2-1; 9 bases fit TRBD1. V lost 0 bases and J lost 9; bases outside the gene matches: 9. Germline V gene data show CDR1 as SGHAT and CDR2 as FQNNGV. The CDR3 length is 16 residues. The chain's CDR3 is CASSLDAGTGLREQFF. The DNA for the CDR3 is TGTGCCAGCAGCTTAGACGCCGGGACAGGGCTCCGTGAGCAGTTCTTC. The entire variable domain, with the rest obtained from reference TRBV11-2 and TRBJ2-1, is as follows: EAGVAQSPRYKIIEKRQSVAFWCNPISGHATLYWYQQILGQGPKLLIQFQNNGVVDDSQLPKDRFSAERLKGVDSTLKIQPAKLEDSAVYLCASSLDAGTGLREQFFGPGTRLTVL.

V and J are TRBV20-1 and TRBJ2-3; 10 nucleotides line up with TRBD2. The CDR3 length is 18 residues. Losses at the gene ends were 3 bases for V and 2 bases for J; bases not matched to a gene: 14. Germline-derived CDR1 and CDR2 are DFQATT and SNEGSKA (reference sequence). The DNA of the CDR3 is TGCAGTGCTAGTTTTCGGCTAGCGGGGGCCCACCCCACAGATACGCAGTATTTT. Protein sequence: CSASFRLAGAHPTDTQYF.

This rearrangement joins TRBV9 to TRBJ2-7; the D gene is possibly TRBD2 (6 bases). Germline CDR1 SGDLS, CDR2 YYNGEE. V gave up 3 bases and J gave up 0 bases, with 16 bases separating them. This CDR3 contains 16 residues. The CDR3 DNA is TGTGCCAGCAGCGGCCCGCTAGGAGGGACCTCCTACGAGCAGTACTTC. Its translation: CASSGPLGGTSYEQYF.

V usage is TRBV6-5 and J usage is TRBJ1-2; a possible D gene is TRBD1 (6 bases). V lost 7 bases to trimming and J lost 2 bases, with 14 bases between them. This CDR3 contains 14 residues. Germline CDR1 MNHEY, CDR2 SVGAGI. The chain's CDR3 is CASNSPGVNYGYTF. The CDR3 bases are TGTGCCAGCAATAGTCCAGGGGTCAACTATGGCTACACCTTC.

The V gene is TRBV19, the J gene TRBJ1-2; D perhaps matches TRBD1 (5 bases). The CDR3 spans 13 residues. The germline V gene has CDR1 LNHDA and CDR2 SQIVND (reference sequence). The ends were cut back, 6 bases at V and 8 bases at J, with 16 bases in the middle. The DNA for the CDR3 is TGTGCCAGTAGGGAACCGGAGGGGTACGGCTACACCTTC. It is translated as CASREPEGYGYTF. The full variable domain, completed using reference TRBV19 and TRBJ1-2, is DGGITQSPKYLFRKEGQNVTLSCEQNLNHDAMYWYRQDPGQGLRLIYYSQIVNDFQKGDIAEGYSVSREKKESFPLTVTSAQKNPTAFYLCASREPEGYGYTFGSGTRLTVV.

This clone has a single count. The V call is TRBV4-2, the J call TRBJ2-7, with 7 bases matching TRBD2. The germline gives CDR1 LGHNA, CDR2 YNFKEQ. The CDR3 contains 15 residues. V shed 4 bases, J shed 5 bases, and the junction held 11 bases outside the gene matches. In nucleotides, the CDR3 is TGTGCCAGCAGCCCAAGAGCGGGAATCGAGGACGAGCAGTACTTC. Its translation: CASSPRAGIEDEQYF.

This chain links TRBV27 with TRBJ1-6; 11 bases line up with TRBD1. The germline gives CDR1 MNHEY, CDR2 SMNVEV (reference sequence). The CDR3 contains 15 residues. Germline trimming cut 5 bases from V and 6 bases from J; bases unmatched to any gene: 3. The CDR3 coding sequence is TGTGCCAGCAGTATCGGGACAGGGGGTAATTCACCCCTCCACTTT. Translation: CASSIGTGGNSPLHF.

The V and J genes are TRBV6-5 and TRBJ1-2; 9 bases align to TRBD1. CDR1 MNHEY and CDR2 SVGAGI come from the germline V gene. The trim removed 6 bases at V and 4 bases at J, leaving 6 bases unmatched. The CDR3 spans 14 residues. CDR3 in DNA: TGTGCCAGCAGACCTACAGGGGGCGTCTATGGCTACACCTTC. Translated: CASRPTGGVYGYTF.

The CDR3 nucleotides read TGTGCCAGCAGACCTTCCGACAGTCAAGAGACCCAGTACTTC. Translating it yields CASRPSDSQETQYF. The chain employs TRBV14 and TRBJ2-5, with D possibly being TRBD1 (5 bases). The CDR3 length is 14 residues. In germline, CDR1 is SGHDN, CDR2 FVKESK. Trimming removed 6 bases from V and 2 bases from J, with 13 bases in between.